This T cell receptor (beta chain) was recorded in a study of T cell responses to AZD1222 COVID-19 vaccine. Study observations and caveats: Breadth and depth of Spike-specific TCRs rose after two AZD1222 doses. Clonal diversity was possibly underestimated; the donors were predominantly white British and more often female.

Regarding this clone: Its antigen is currently unknown.

Sequencing was performed with immunoSEQ multiplex PCR; in TCRdb, only in-frame clones are kept and a portion is missing. The sample yields fewer than 200,000 clones, approximately 90% seen once. This sequence originates from an adult in good health. The starting material was peripheral blood, obtained on day 0 of AZD1222 vaccination.

The CDR3 DNA follows: TGTGCCATCAGCTACGCCGGAGTTCTCAATTCACCCCTCCACTTT. This translates into CAISYAGVLNSPLHF. The chain has TRBV10-3 and TRBJ1-6; D gene uncertain. The CDR3 sequence is 15 residues long. Between the trimmed V and J ends, which lost 6 bases and 7 bases, there was a span of 16 bases. CDR1 ENHRY and CDR2 SYGVKD come from the germline V gene.